This TCR beta chain was retrieved from a study of blood T cell repertoires in COVID-19. Overall study context: Italy, Spain and the United States were the sources of the convalescent and acute COVID-19 samples. Nucleic acid was either cDNA or gDNA, and it came from T cells, B-cell-depleted T cells, or PBMCs.

Source study methods: Estimated nucleated cell counts came from reference gene primer amplification. Sequencing was performed with immunoSEQ multiplex PCR; in TCRdb, only in-frame clones are kept and a portion is missing. Clonal size and the V and J genes are those of that table, whereas D and trimming came from the DNA. This table holds about 310,000 clones, about nine tenths found once. Seattle-derived patients entered the study during active infection and were followed longitudinally. CDR1 is KGHSY, CDR2 FQNENV, per germline. This CDR3 comprises 16 residues. The V gene end was trimmed by 0 bases and the J gene end by 7 bases; junction bases not matched to a gene: 8.

The chain employs TRBV16 and TRBJ2-2, with TRBD2 identical over 7 bases. The specimen was peripheral blood. The sequence was obtained from a woman aged 25 to 39 with COVID-19, enrolled during active disease. Written as DNA, the CDR3 is TGTGCCAGCAGCCAATCGGGAGGGATAGCGAACGGGGAGCTGTTTTTT. Translated: CASSQSGGIANGELFF.